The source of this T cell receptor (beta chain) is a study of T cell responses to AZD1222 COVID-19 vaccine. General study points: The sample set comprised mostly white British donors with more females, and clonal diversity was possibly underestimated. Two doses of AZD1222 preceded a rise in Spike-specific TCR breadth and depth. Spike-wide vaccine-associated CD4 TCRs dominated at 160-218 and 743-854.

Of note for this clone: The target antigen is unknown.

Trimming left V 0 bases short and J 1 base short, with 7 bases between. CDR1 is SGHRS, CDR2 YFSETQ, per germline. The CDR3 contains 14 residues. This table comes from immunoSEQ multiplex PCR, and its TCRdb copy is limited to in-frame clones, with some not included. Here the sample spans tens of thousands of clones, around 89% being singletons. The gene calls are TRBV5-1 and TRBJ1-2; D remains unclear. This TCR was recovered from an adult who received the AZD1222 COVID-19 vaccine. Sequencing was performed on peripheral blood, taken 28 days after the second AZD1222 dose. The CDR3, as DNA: TGCGCCAGCAGCTTGGCCCCAGATAACTATGGCTACACCTTC. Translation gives CASSLAPDNYGYTF.